This T cell receptor (beta chain) came from a study of tumor-infiltrating lymphocytes in primary liver carcinoma. Study-level background: The cohort included men and women aged 30 to 69 years. The study reported T1-T3 N0M0 tumors spanning 4.2 to 10 cm. Study results and limitations: Compared with blood, tumor repertoires held significantly more in their top 250 clones.

A constant-region primer served to make TCR beta cDNA from about 0.45 ug total RNA. Libraries covering TCR beta were generated through three nested multiplex PCR rounds (using a slightly modified ARM-PCR). For approximately 11 cycles apiece, the opening two PCR rounds ran with TRBV1-TRBV30 forward primers and a C-beta reverse primer. Via MiXCR, TCRdb re-called the multiplex PCR reads, giving one row per CDR3 protein. The repertoire includes 180,000 or so distinct CDR3 sequences, 50% to 75% of them detected once, and approximately 68% sits in the top ten. It was unsorted whole blood that yielded blood RNA, and germline DNA was also extracted. Notes on this clonotype: Its antigen is undetermined.

The ends lost 0 bases at V and 4 bases at J; junction bases unmatched: 7. The CDR3 contains 16 residues. Germline V gives CDR1 SGHTS, CDR2 YDEGEE. V is TRBV5-8 and J is TRBJ1-5, with 7 bases aligning to TRBD1. Sequenced: peripheral blood. The receptor's source is a man aged 35-49 years with primary liver carcinoma and hepatitis B virus infection. In DNA form, the CDR3 reads TGTGCCAGCAGCTTGGTGACAGGGATAGGAAATCAGCCCCAGCATTTT. Encoded protein: CASSLVTGIGNQPQHF. Based on the CDR3 plus reference TRBV5-8 and TRBJ1-5, the full variable domain is EAGVTQSPTHLIKTRGQQATLRCSPISGHTSVYWYQQALGLGLQFLLWYDEGEERNRGNFPPRFSGRQFPNYSSELNVNALELEDSALYLCASSLVTGIGNQPQHFGDGTRLSIL.